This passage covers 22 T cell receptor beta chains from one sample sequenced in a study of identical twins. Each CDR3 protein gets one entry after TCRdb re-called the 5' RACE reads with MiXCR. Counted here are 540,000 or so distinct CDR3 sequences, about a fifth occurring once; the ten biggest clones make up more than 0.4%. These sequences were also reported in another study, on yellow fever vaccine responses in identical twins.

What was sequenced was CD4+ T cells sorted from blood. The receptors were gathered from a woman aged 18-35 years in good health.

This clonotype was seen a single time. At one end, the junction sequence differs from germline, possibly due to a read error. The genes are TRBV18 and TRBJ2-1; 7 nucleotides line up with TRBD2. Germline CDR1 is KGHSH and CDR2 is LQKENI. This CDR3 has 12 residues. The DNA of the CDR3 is TGTGCCAGCTCGCCACTAGCGTATGAGCAGTTCTTC. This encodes CASSPLAYEQFF.

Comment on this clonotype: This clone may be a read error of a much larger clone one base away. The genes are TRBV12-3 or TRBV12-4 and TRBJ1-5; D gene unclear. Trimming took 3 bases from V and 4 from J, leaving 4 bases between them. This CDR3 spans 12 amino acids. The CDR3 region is CASSFVNQPQHF. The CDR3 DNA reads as TGTGCCAGCAGTTTTGTGAATCAGCCCCAGCATTTT.

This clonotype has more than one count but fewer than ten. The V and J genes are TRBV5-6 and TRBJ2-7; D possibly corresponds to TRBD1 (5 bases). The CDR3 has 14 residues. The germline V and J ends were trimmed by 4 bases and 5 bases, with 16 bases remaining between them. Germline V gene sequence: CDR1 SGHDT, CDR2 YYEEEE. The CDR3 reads CASSLARARNEQYF. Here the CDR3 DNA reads TGTGCCAGCAGCCTCGCCAGGGCTAGAAACGAGCAGTACTTC.

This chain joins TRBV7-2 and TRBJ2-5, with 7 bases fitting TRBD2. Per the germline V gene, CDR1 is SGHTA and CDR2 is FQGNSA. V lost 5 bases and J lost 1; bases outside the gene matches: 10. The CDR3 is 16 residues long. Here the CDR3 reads CASSPRGGPAQETQYF. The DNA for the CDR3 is TGTGCCAGCAGCCCCCGGGGAGGGCCCGCCCAAGAGACCCAGTACTTC. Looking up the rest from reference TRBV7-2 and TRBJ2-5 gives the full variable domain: GAGVSQSPSNKVTEKGKDVELRCDPISGHTALYWYRQSLGQGLEFLIYFQGNSAPDKSGLPSDRFSAERTGGSVSTLTIQRTQQEDSAVYLCASSPRGGPAQETQYFGPGTRLLVL.

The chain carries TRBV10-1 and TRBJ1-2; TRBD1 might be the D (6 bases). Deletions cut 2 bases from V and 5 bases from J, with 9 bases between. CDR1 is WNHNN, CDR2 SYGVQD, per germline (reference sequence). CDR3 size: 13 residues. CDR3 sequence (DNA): TGCGCCAGCAGTGAGGCGGGACATTATGGCTACACCTTC. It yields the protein CASSEAGHYGYTF.

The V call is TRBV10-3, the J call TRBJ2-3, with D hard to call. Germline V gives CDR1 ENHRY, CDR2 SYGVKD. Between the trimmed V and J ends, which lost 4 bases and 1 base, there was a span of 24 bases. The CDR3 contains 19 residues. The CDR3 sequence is CAISGRGAPDGVGTDTQYF. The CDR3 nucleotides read TGTGCCATCAGTGGCCGAGGAGCCCCAGATGGGGTCGGCACAGATACGCAGTATTTT.

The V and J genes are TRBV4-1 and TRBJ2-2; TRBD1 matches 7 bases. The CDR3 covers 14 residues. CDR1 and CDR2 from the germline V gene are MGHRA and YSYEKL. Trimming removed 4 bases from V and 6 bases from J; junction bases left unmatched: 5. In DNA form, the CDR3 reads TGCGCCAGCAGCCCCGGACAGGTAGCCGGGGAGCTGTTTTTT. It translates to CASSPGQVAGELFF.

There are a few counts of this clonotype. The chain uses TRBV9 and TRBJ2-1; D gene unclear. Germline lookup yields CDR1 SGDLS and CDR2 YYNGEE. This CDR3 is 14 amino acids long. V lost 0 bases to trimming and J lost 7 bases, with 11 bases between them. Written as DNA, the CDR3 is TGTGCCAGCAGCGTAGCTCTAGTTCCTAATGAGCAGTTCTTC. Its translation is CASSVALVPNEQFF.

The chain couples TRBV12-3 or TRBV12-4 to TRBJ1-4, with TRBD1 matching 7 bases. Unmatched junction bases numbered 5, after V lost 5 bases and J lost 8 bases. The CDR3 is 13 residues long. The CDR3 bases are TGTGCCAGCAGTACCCGGACAGGAGAAAAACTGTTTTTT. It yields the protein CASSTRTGEKLFF.

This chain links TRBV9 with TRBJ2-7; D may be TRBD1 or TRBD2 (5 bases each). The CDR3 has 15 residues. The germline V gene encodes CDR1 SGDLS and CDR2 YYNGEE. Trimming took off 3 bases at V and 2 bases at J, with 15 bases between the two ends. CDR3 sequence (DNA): TGTGCCAGCAGCGCTCATCCCGGGACCCCCTACGAGCAGTACTTC. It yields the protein CASSAHPGTPYEQYF.

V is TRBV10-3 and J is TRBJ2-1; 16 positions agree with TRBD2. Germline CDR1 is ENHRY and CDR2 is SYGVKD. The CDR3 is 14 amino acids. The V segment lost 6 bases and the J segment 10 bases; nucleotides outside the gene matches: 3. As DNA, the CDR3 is TGTGCCATCAGCCCGGGACTAGCGGGAGGGGAGCAGTTCTTC. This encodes CAISPGLAGGEQFF.

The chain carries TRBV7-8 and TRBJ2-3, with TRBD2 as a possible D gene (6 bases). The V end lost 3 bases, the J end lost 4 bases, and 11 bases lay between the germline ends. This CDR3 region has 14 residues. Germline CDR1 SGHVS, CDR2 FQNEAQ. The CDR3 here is CASSLRDRADTQYF. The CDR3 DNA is TGTGCCAGCAGCTTGCGGGACCGGGCAGATACGCAGTATTTT.

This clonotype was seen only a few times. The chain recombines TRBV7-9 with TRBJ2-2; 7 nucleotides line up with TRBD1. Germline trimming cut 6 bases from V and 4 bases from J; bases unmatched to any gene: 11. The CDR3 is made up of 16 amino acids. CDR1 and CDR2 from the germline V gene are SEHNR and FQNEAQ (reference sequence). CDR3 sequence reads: CASSPPGTEGTGELFF. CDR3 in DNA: TGTGCCAGCAGTCCCCCCGGGACAGAGGGCACCGGGGAGCTGTTTTTT.

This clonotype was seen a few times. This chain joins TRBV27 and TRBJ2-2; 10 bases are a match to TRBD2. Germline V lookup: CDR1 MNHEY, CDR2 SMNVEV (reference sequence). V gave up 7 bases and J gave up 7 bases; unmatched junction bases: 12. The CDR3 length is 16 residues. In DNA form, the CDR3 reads TGTGCCAGCACCCCCGGGACTAGCGCGATCCTCGGGGAGCTGTTTTTT. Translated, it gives CASTPGTSAILGELFF.

In DNA, the CDR3 is TGTGCCAGCAGCTTAGCTTTTAGTACTCTCGCCCAAGAGACCCAGTACTTC. Amino acids: CASSLAFSTLAQETQYF. This chain links TRBV7-8 with TRBJ2-5, with D unresolved. CDR1 is SGHVS and CDR2 is FQNEAQ in the germline V gene. V lost 0 bases and J lost 1, with 15 bases in between. The CDR3 sequence is 17 residues long.

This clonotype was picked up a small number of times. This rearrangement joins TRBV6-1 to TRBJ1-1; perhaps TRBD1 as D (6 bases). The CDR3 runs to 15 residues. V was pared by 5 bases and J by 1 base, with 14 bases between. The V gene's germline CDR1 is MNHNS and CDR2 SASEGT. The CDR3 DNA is TGTGCCAGCAGTACCACCCAGGGGACGAACACTGAAGCTTTCTTT. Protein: CASSTTQGTNTEAFF.

In nucleotides, the CDR3 is TGTGCCATCAGTGAGGGCGCCCGTGTGGCCCACGAGCAGTACTTC. Its translation is CAISEGARVAHEQYF. The rearrangement links TRBV10-3 to TRBJ2-7; D is undetermined. V lost 2 bases and J 5 bases, leaving 16 bases between the germline ends. CDR1 and CDR2 (germline): ENHRY, SYGVKD. The CDR3 contains 15 residues.

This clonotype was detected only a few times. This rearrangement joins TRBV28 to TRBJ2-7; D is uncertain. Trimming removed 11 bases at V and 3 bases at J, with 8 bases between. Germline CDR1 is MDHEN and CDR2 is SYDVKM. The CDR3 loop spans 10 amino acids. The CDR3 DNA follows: TGTGCCGAAGGGTGCTACGAGCAGTACGTC. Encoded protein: CAEGCYEQYV.

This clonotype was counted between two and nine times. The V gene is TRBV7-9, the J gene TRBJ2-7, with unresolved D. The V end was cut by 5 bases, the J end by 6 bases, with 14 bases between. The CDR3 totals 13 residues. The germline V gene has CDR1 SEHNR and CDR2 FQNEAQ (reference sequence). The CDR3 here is CASSLQGNGEQYV. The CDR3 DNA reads TGTGCCAGCAGCCTCCAAGGGAACGGCGAGCAGTACGTC.

Here the CDR3 reads CAGEGPNTGELFF. CDR3 nucleotide sequence: TGTGCCGGAGAGGGGCCGAACACCGGGGAGCTGTTTTTT. This chain uses TRBV28 with TRBJ2-2; D may be TRBD1 or TRBD2 (5 bases each). Trimming removed 11 bases at V and 0 bases at J, with 10 bases between. The length of the CDR3 is 13 residues. Germline assignment: CDR1 MDHEN and CDR2 SYDVKM.

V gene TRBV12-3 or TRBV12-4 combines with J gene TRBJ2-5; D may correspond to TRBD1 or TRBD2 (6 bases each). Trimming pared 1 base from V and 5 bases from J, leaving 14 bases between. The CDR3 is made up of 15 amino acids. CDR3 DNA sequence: TGTGCCAGCAGTTTAGGGGTAGGGGGGACGGAGACCCAGTACTTC. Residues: CASSLGVGGTETQYF.

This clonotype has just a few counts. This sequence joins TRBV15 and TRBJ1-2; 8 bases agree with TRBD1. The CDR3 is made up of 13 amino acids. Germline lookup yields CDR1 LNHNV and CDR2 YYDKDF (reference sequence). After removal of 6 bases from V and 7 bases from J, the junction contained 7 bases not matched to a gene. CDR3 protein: CATRRSGGGGYTF. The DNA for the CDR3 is TGTGCCACCAGACGATCAGGGGGCGGTGGCTACACCTTC.